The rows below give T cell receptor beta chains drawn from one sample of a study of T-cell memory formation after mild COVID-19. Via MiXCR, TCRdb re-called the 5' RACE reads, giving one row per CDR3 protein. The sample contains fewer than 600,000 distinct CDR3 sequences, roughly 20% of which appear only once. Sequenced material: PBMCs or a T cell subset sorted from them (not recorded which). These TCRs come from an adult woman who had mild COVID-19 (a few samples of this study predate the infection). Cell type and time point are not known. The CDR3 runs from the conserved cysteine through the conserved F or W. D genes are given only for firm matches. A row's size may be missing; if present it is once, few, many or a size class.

CDR3nt: TGTGCCACCAGCGACGAAGGCGAAGACAGGAACTATGGCTACACCTTC
CDR3aa: CATSDEGEDRNYGYTF
d_gene: NA
abundance: NA
v_gene: TRBV15
j_gene: TRBJ1-2

CDR3nt: TGTGCCAGCAGCCAGGACAGGGGCCAGGAGTGGGCCCAGTACTTC
CDR3aa: CASSQDRGQEWAQYF
d_gene: TRBD1
abundance: NA
v_gene: TRBV4-2
j_gene: TRBJ2-5

CDR3nt: TGTGCCAGCAGTTCTGGCGGGAGCGCAAACATTCAGTACTTC
CDR3aa: CASSSGGSANIQYF
d_gene: TRBD2
abundance: NA
v_gene: TRBV6-5
j_gene: TRBJ2-4

CDR3nt: TGCGCCAGCAGCCCACAAGTTGCAACTAATGAAAAACTGTTTTTT
CDR3aa: CASSPQVATNEKLFF
d_gene: NA
abundance: NA
v_gene: TRBV5-1
j_gene: TRBJ1-4

CDR3nt: TGTGCCAGCAGTTACGAGGGTGGTACTAATGAAAAACTGTATTTT
CDR3aa: CASSYEGGTNEKLYF
d_gene: NA
abundance: NA
v_gene: TRBV6-6
j_gene: TRBJ1-4

CDR3nt: TGTGCCAGCAGCTTAAGCGGGGGGACCCAGTACTTC
CDR3aa: CASSLSGGTQYF
d_gene: TRBD2
abundance: few
v_gene: TRBV7-2
j_gene: TRBJ2-5

CDR3nt: TGTGCCAGCAGCCACCGGAATACGAACACTGAAGCTTTCTTT
CDR3aa: CASSHRNTNTEAFF
d_gene: NA
abundance: few
v_gene: TRBV7-8
j_gene: TRBJ1-1

CDR3nt: TGTGCCAGCAGTTTCCCGGGGAGCGGGGGGGCCGAGCAGACCCAGTACTTC
CDR3aa: CASSFPGSGGAEQTQYF
d_gene: TRBD2
abundance: NA
v_gene: TRBV28
j_gene: TRBJ2-5

CDR3nt: TGTGCCAGCAGTCCAAGGAGGACCGAGGGAAACATTCAGTACTTC
CDR3aa: CASSPRRTEGNIQYF
d_gene: NA
abundance: NA
v_gene: TRBV5-4
j_gene: TRBJ2-4

CDR3nt: TGTGCCAGCAGCTTGGGGAGATTTGGTCAGGGGAGGCAGCCCCAGCATTTT
CDR3aa: CASSLGRFGQGRQPQHF
d_gene: NA
abundance: NA
v_gene: TRBV7-9
j_gene: TRBJ1-5

CDR3nt: TGTGCCAGCTCCCTCGGTAGGACAGGCGACTACGAGCAGTACTTC
CDR3aa: CASSLGRTGDYEQYF
d_gene: TRBD1
abundance: few
v_gene: TRBV18
j_gene: TRBJ2-7

CDR3nt: TGCGCCAGCAGCTCTCACGACCCGCGTCCCACTGAAGCTTTCTTT
CDR3aa: CASSSHDPRPTEAFF
d_gene: NA
abundance: NA
v_gene: TRBV5-1
j_gene: TRBJ1-1